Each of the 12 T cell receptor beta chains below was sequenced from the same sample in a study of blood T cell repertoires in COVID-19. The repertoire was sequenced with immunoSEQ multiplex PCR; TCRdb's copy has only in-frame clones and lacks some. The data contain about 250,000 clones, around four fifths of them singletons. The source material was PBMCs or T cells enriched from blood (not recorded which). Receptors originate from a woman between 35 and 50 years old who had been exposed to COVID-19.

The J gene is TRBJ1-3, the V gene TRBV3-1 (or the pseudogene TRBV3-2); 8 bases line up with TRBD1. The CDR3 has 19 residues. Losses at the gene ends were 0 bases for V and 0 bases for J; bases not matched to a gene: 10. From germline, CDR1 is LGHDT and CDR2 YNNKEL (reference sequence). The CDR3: CASSQDLYRQGFSGNTIYF. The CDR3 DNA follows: TGTGCCAGCAGCCAAGATCTATATAGACAGGGGTTCTCTGGAAACACCATATATTTT.

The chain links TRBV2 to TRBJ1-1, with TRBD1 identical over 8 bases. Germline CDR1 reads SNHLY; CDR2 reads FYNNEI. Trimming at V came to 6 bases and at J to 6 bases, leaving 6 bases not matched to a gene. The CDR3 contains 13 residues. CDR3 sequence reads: CASSDRGESEAFF. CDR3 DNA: TGTGCCAGCAGCGACAGGGGTGAGTCTGAAGCTTTCTTT.

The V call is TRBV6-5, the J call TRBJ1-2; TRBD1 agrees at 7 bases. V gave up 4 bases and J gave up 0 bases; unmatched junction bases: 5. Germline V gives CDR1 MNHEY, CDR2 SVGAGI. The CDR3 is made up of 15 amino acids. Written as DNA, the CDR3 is TGTGCCAGCAGTTTCGGGACAGAGGCTAACTATGGCTACACCTTC. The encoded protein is CASSFGTEANYGYTF.

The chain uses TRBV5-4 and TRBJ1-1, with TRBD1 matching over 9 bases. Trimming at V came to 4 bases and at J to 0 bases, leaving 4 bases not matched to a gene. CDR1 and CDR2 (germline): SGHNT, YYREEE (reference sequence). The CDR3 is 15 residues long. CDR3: CASSGGQGMNTEAFF. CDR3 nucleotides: TGTGCCAGCAGCGGGGGACAGGGCATGAACACTGAAGCTTTCTTT.

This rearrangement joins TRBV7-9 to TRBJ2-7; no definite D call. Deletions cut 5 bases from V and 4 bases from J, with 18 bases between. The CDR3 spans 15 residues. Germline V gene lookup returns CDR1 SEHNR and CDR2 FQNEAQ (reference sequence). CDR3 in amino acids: CASSQPTLLAYEQYF. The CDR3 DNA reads TGTGCCAGCAGCCAACCGACATTACTGGCGTACGAGCAGTACTTC.

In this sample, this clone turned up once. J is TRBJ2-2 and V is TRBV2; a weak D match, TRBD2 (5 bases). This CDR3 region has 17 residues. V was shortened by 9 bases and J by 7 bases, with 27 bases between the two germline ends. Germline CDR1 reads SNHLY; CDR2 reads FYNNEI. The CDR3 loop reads CARLCRVWATRVGELFF. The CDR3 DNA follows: TGTGCCAGGCTCTGCCGTGTCTGGGCCACGAGGGTCGGGGAGCTGTTTTTT.

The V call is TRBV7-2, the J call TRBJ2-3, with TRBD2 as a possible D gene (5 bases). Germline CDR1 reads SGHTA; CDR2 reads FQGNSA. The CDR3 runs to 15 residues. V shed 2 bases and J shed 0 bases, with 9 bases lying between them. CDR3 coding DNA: TGTGCCAGCAGCTTAACCGGGGTCAGCACAGATACGCAGTATTTT. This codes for CASSLTGVSTDTQYF.

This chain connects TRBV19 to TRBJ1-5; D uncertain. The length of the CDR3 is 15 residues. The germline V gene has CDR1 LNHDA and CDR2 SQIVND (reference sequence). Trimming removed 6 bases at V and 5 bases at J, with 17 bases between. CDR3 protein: CASRAGFGRYQPQHF. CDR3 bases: TGTGCCAGTAGGGCCGGGTTCGGTCGATATCAGCCCCAGCATTTT.

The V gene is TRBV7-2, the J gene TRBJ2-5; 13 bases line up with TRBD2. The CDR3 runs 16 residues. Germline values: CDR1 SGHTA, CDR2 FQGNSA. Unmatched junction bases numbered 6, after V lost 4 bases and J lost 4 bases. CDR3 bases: TGTGCCAGCAGCTCGAGACTAGCGGGGGGTGGAGAGACCCAGTACTTC. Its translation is CASSSRLAGGGETQYF.

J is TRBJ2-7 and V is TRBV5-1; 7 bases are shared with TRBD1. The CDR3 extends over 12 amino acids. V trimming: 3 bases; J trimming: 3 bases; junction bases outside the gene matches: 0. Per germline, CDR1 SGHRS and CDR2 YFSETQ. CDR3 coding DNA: TGCGCCAGCAGCTGGGACAGCTACGAGCAGTACTTC. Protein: CASSWDSYEQYF.

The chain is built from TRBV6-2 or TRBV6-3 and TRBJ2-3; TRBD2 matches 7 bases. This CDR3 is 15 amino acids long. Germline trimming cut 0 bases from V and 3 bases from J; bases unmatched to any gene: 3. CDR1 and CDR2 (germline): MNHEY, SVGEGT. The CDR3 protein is CASSYSASGTDTQYF. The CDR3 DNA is TGTGCCAGCAGTTACTCGGCTAGCGGTACAGATACGCAGTATTTT.

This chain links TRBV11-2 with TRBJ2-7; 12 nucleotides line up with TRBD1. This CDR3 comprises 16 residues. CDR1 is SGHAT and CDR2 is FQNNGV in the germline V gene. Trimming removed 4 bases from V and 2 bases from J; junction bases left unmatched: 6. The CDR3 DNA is TGTGCCAGCAGCTCAAGACGGGACAGGGGGCCCTACGAGCAGTACTTC. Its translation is CASSSRRDRGPYEQYF.